One sample yielded the 9 T cell receptor beta chains listed below, sequenced in a study of cytomegalovirus exposure and HLA in healthy donors. The PCR made use of 60 Vbeta and 13 Jbeta primers. Here immunoSEQ multiplex PCR was the method, and the copy in TCRdb shows in-frame clones only, minus some. This sample has about 200,000 clones, with 86% found just once. The sample consisted of PBMCs. These receptors were obtained from a woman aged 25 to 39 in good health and CMV-seronegative.

The rearrangement links TRBV7-2 to TRBJ2-3, with a weak D call TRBD2 (6 bases). Trimming cost V 5 bases and J 0 bases, with 12 bases left between them. Germline CDR1 and CDR2: SGHTA and FQGNSA. The CDR3 totals 15 residues. Written as DNA, the CDR3 is TGTGCCAGCAGCCCCGTCGCGGGGAGCACAGATACGCAGTATTTT. It yields the protein CASSPVAGSTDTQYF. Using reference TRBV7-2 and TRBJ2-3 for the parts outside the CDR3, the full variable domain is GAGVSQSPSNKVTEKGKDVELRCDPISGHTALYWYRQSLGQGLEFLIYFQGNSAPDKSGLPSDRFSAERTGGSVSTLTIQRTQQEDSAVYLCASSPVAGSTDTQYFGPGTRLTVL.

This clone has just one count. The chain's CDR3 is CASSAEFYNEQFF. The CDR3 region has the DNA TGTGCCAGCAGTGCAGAATTCTACAATGAGCAGTTCTTC. J is TRBJ2-1 and V is TRBV6-1; unclear D gene. Deletions cut 4 bases from V and 3 bases from J, with 7 bases between. The CDR3 consists of 13 residues. Looked up from germline, CDR1 is MNHNS and CDR2 is SASEGT.

The chain uses TRBV7-3 and TRBJ2-3, with 7 bases fitting TRBD1. This CDR3 contains 14 residues. Germline CDR1 SGHTA, CDR2 FQGTGA. The trim removed 5 bases at V and 2 bases at J, leaving 4 bases unmatched. CDR3 DNA sequence: TGTGCCAGCAGCCAGGGGGTAAACACAGATACGCAGTATTTT. Translating gives CASSQGVNTDTQYF.

CDR3 residues: CASSVSGGGPDTQYF. The DNA of the CDR3 is TGTGCCAGCAGCGTATCGGGGGGCGGTCCAGATACGCAGTATTTT. This sequence joins TRBV9 and TRBJ2-3, with D perhaps TRBD2 (7 bases). The CDR3 has 15 amino acids. V gave up 1 base and J gave up 4 bases, with 13 bases separating them. Germline V CDR1 and CDR2: SGDLS, YYNGEE.

A few counts support this clone. The chain carries TRBV19 and TRBJ2-2; no clear D. The V and J ends lost 2 bases and 2 bases respectively, with 6 bases between them. Looked up from germline, CDR1 is LNHDA and CDR2 is SQIVND (reference sequence). The CDR3 spans 14 residues. The CDR3 bases are TGTGCCAGTAGTATAAACAGAAACACCGGGGAGCTGTTTTTT. Encoded protein: CASSINRNTGELFF. Filled out from reference TRBV19 and TRBJ2-2, the complete variable domain reads DGGITQSPKYLFRKEGQNVTLSCEQNLNHDAMYWYRQDPGQGLRLIYYSQIVNDFQKGDIAEGYSVSREKKESFPLTVTSAQKNPTAFYLCASSINRNTGELFFGEGSRLTVL.

This chain connects TRBV27 to TRBJ1-1, with D perhaps TRBD1 (6 bases). Germline V gene data show CDR1 as MNHEY and CDR2 as SMNVEV (reference sequence). Trimming pared 8 bases from V and 1 base from J, leaving 8 bases between. The CDR3 loop spans 12 amino acids. CDR3 protein: CASGGQNTEAFF. CDR3 nucleotides: TGTGCCAGCGGGGGACAGAACACTGAAGCTTTCTTT.

The chain is built from TRBV21-1 and TRBJ1-1. TRBV21-1 is termed a pseudogene. The CDR3 extends over 15 amino acids. The CDR3: CASSNQDAGRSEAFF. The CDR3 DNA reads as TGTGCCAGCAGCAATCAGGACGCCGGGAGGTCTGAAGCTTTCTTT.

The sample holds one count of this clone. V usage is TRBV6-6 and J usage is TRBJ2-7; the D is unclear. The V and J ends lost 7 bases and 1 base respectively, with 11 bases between them. CDR3 length: 13 amino acids. CDR1 is MNHNY, CDR2 SVGAGI, per germline (reference sequence). CDR3 sequence (DNA): TGTGCCAGCACCCTGACTGGTTCCTACGAGCAGTACTTC. Protein: CASTLTGSYEQYF.

CDR3 sequence reads: CASSLRTSNSEQYF. In DNA form, the CDR3 reads TGTGCCAGCAGTTTACGGACTAGTAACTCCGAGCAGTACTTC. The chain carries TRBV27 and TRBJ2-7, with 7 bases that match TRBD2. Germline V gene sequence: CDR1 MNHEY, CDR2 SMNVEV (reference sequence). V lost 2 bases and J lost 6; bases outside the gene matches: 7. The CDR3 runs to 14 residues.